A selection of T cell receptor beta chains follows, all from one sample in a study of T cell changes during pregnancy in multiple sclerosis. Method: immunoSEQ multiplex PCR; TCRdb's copy keeps in-frame clones and lacks some. In the table there are about 44,000 clones, roughly nine tenths of which are singletons. Sequences were derived from CD4+ T cells from peripheral blood mononuclear cells, sampled after pregnancy. All receptors derive from a female donor with multiple sclerosis, enrolled in a pregnancy study. Both conserved end residues are trimmed from each CDR3. A D gene is named only where the DNA matches it firmly.

D gene: TRBD1
J gene: TRBJ1-2
V gene: TRBV7-3
CDR3 protein: ASSPRGTGGVDGYT

D gene: TRBD1
J gene: TRBJ2-1
V gene: TRBV7-9
CDR3 protein: ASSLHGTGIYNEQF

D gene: NA
J gene: TRBJ1-1
V gene: TRBV30
CDR3 protein: AWSVQSDTEAF

D gene: TRBD1
J gene: TRBJ1-1
V gene: TRBV5-6
CDR3 protein: ASSPGQGVSYRAF

D gene: TRBD2
J gene: TRBJ2-2
V gene: TRBV11-3
CDR3 protein: ASSPGLAGGLTGELF

D gene: NA
J gene: TRBJ1-3
V gene: TRBV5-1
CDR3 protein: ASSLEGGSGNTIY

D gene: TRBD2
J gene: TRBJ2-5
V gene: TRBV7-2
CDR3 protein: ASSVRLAGVGKTQY

D gene: NA
J gene: TRBJ2-2
V gene: TRBV13
CDR3 protein: ASSFLVGTGELF

D gene: TRBD2
J gene: TRBJ2-1
V gene: TRBV4-1
CDR3 protein: ASSDETSGRYMQF

D gene: TRBD1
J gene: TRBJ1-4
V gene: TRBV7-9
CDR3 protein: ASSQGDVAGEKLF

D gene: TRBD2
J gene: TRBJ2-1
V gene: TRBV7-3
CDR3 protein: ASSFGLAGGGEQF

D gene: NA
J gene: TRBJ1-2
V gene: TRBV29-1
CDR3 protein: RPLSQGGYGYT

D gene: TRBD2
J gene: TRBJ2-7
V gene: TRBV5-4
CDR3 protein: ASSPATAGASGEQY

D gene: TRBD1
J gene: TRBJ1-2
V gene: TRBV6-1
CDR3 protein: ASSVGQGADYGYT

D gene: TRBD1
J gene: TRBJ1-5
V gene: TRBV19
CDR3 protein: ASSPGQGAQQAQH

D gene: TRBD1
J gene: TRBJ2-5
V gene: TRBV27
CDR3 protein: ASSSERDRGETQY

D gene: NA
J gene: TRBJ2-3
V gene: TRBV27
CDR3 protein: ASSLRDSFLGQY

D gene: TRBD2
J gene: TRBJ2-1
V gene: TRBV11-2
CDR3 protein: ASSTASGSYNEQF

D gene: TRBD2
J gene: TRBJ2-7
V gene: TRBV5-1
CDR3 protein: ASSLATGLAGDEQY

D gene: TRBD2
J gene: TRBJ2-7
V gene: TRBV4-1
CDR3 protein: ASSQVSIGREEQY

D gene: NA
J gene: TRBJ2-5
V gene: TRBV5-4
CDR3 protein: ASSPEGSQRETQY

D gene: TRBD1
J gene: TRBJ2-7
V gene: TRBV6-5
CDR3 protein: ASASTGETYEQY

D gene: TRBD1
J gene: TRBJ1-4
V gene: TRBV11-2
CDR3 protein: ASSNPTGANEKLF

D gene: NA
J gene: TRBJ2-2
V gene: TRBV5-1
CDR3 protein: ASSQLGREHTGELF

D gene: TRBD2
J gene: TRBJ2-7
V gene: TRBV18
CDR3 protein: ASSPPSSGRVYEQY

D gene: NA
J gene: TRBJ1-1
V gene: TRBV18
CDR3 protein: ASSPGTGRGTEAF

D gene: NA
J gene: TRBJ2-5
V gene: TRBV7-2
CDR3 protein: ASSLGRWGGPPTETQY

D gene: TRBD1
J gene: TRBJ1-1
V gene: TRBV10-3
CDR3 protein: ANRGQANTEAF

D gene: NA
J gene: TRBJ2-2
V gene: TRBV11-2
CDR3 protein: ASSLWQGITGELF

D gene: TRBD1
J gene: TRBJ2-7
V gene: TRBV5-4
CDR3 protein: ASSRDRGSYEQY

D gene: NA
J gene: TRBJ2-2
V gene: TRBV7-2
CDR3 protein: ASSQALGDGELF

D gene: TRBD2
J gene: TRBJ2-1
V gene: TRBV5-4
CDR3 protein: ASSSTSGSWNEQF

D gene: TRBD2
J gene: TRBJ2-3
V gene: TRBV19
CDR3 protein: ASSDTSGTDTQY

D gene: TRBD2
J gene: TRBJ2-3
V gene: TRBV2
CDR3 protein: ARGTSGKTDTQY

D gene: TRBD2
J gene: TRBJ2-7
V gene: TRBV5-1
CDR3 protein: ASSLTSGSYEQY

D gene: TRBD1
J gene: TRBJ1-2
V gene: TRBV18
CDR3 protein: ASSSDRGGYGYT

D gene: TRBD2
J gene: TRBJ2-2
V gene: TRBV5-5
CDR3 protein: ASSFLAERSGELF

D gene: TRBD1
J gene: TRBJ1-6
V gene: TRBV2
CDR3 protein: ASSPTTGGNSPLH